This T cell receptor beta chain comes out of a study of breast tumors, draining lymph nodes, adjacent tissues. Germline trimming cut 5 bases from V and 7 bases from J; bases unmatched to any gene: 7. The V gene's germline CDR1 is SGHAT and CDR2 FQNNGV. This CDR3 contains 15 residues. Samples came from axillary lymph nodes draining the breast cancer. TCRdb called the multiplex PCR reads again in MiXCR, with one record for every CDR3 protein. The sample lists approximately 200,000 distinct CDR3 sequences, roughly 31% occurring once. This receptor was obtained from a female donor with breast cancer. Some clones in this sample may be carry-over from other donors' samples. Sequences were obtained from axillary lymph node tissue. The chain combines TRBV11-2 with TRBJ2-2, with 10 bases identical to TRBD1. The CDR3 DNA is TGTGCCAGCAGCCCCGGGACAGGGGCCGACGGGGAGCTGTTTTTT. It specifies CASSPGTGADGELFF.